This T cell receptor beta chain was captured by sequencing in a study of OX40 agonist ivuxolimab in advanced cancers. Study background: Administration of intravenous ivuxolimab to patients occurred every 2 weeks at 0.01 to 10 mg/kg.

General study results and limits: Averaged across samples, CD8+ T cells carried more expanded clones than CD4+ did.

TCRdb keeps only in-frame clones here, not all; method: immunoSEQ multiplex PCR. The sample consists of some 60,000 clones, approximately 82% of them appearing once. Comment on this clone: What it binds is not known.

The CDR3 is 13 residues long. CDR1 and CDR2 (germline): KGHSH, LQKENI. V was shortened by 4 bases and J by 6 bases, with 12 bases between the two germline ends. This sequence joins TRBV18 and TRBJ1-2; D ambiguous. This material consisted of CD4+ or CD8+ T cells sorted from blood, taken in a trial of the OX40 agonist ivuxolimab. The source of this sequence is an adult with an advanced solid tumor such as melanoma, head and neck, liver or kidney cancer. CDR3 sequence: CASSLIGLDGYTF. CDR3 nucleotides: TGTGCCAGCTCACTGATTGGGTTGGATGGCTACACCTTC.